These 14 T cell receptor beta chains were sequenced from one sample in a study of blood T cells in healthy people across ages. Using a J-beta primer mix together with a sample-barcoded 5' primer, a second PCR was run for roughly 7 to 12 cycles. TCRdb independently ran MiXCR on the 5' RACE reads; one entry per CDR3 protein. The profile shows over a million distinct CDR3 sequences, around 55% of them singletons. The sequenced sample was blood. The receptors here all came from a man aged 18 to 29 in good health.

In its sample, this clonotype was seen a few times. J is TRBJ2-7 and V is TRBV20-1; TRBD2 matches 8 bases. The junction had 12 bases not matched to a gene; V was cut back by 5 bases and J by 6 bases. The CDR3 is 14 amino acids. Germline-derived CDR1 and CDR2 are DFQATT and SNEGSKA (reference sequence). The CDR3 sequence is CSACVAGRDAEQYF. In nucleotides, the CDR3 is TGCAGTGCTTGCGTAGCGGGACGCGACGCCGAGCAGTACTTC.

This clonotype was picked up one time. DNA of the CDR3: TGTGCCAGCAGCTTACGGACAGGTCTAACCATCACTGAAGCTTTCTTT. Amino acid sequence: CASSLRTGLTITEAFF. This chain links TRBV7-2 with TRBJ1-1; 7 bases fit TRBD1. The CDR3 loop spans 16 amino acids. Per the germline V gene, CDR1 is SGHTA and CDR2 is FQGNSA. Unmatched junction bases numbered 10, after V lost 2 bases and J lost 4 bases.

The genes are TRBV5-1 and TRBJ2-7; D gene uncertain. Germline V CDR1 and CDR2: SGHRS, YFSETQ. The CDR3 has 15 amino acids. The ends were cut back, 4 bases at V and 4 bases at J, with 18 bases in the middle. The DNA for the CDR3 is TGCGCCAGCAGCGTTCACACAGCTGGGGAATACGAGCAGTACTTC. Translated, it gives CASSVHTAGEYEQYF.

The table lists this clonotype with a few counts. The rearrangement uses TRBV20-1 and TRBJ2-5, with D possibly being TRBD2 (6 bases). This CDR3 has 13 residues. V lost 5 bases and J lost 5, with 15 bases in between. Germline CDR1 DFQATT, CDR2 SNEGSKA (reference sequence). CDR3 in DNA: TGCAGTGCTTGGGACTCACGAGGGGAGACCCAGTACTTC. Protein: CSAWDSRGETQYF.

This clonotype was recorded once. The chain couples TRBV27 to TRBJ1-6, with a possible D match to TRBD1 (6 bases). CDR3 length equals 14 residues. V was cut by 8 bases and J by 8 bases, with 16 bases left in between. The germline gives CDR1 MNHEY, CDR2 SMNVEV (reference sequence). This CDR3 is CASGARDTYSPLHF. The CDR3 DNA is TGTGCCAGCGGGGCCCGGGACACCTATTCACCCCTCCACTTT.

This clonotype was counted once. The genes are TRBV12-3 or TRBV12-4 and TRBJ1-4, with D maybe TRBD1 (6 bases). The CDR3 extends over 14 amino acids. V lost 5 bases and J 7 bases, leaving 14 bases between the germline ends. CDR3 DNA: TGTGCCAGCAGTACGGGGGGGCTGGGTGAAAAACTGTTTTTT. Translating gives CASSTGGLGEKLFF.

The CDR3 sequence is CASSGHYYEQYF. DNA for the CDR3: TGTGCCAGCAGCGGCCACTACTACGAGCAGTACTTC. The chain links TRBV7-8 to TRBJ2-7; D call uncertain. Trimming took 5 bases from V and 3 from J, leaving 8 bases between them. CDR3 length: 12 amino acids. Germline V CDR1 and CDR2: SGHVS, FQNEAQ.

CDR3 sequence: CASHNAGARMGDEQFF. CDR3 bases: TGTGCCAGCCACAATGCAGGGGCCAGGATGGGCGATGAGCAGTTCTTC. The chain is built from TRBV6-2 or TRBV6-3 and TRBJ2-1, with D possibly TRBD1 on 6 matching bases. V was trimmed by 8 bases and J by 8 bases, leaving 25 bases between them. Germline-derived CDR1 and CDR2 are MNHEY and SVGEGT. The CDR3 runs to 16 residues.

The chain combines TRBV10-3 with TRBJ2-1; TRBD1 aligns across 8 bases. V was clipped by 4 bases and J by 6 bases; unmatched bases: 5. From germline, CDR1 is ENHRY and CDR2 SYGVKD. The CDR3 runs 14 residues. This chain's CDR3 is CAISGTGLPNEQFF. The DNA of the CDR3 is TGTGCCATCAGTGGGACAGGGTTGCCCAATGAGCAGTTCTTC.

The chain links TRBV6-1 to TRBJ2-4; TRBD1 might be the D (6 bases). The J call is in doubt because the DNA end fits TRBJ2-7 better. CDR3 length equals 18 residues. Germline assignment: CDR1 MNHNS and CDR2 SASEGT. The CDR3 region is CASSGQAYLFSRTYEQYF. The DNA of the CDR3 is TGTGCCAGCAGTGGACAGGCCTACCTTTTTAGCCGGACCTACGAGCAGTACTTC.

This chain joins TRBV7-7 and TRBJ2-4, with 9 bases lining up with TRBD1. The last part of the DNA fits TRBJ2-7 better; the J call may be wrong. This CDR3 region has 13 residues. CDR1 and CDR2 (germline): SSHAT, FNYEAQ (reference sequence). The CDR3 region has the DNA TGTGCCAGCAGCAAGACAGGGGGTCACGAGCAGTACTTC. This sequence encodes CASSKTGGHEQYF.

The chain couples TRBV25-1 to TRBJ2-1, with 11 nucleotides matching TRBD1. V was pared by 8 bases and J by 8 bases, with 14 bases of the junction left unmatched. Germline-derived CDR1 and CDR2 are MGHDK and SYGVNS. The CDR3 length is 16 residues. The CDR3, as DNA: TGTGCCAGCCAAAACCCCGGGACAGGGGGTATTGATGAGCAGTTCTTC. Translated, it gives CASQNPGTGGIDEQFF.

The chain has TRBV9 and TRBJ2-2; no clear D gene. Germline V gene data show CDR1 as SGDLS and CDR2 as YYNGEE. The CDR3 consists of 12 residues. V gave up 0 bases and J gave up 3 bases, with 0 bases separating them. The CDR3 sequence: CASSVDTGELFF. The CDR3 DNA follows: TGTGCCAGCAGCGTAGACACCGGGGAGCTGTTTTTT.

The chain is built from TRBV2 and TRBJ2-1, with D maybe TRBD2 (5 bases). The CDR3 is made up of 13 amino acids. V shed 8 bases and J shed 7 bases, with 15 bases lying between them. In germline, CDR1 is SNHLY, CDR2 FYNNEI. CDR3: CASGGVGENEQFF. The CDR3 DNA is TGTGCCAGCGGAGGAGTAGGCGAGAATGAGCAGTTCTTC.